This T cell receptor beta chain is from a study of Graves' ophthalmopathy and Graves' hyperthyroidism (dated by TCRdb to the late 2010s). With respect to the entire study: Peripheral blood samples were taken at the time of initial diagnosis, before any treatment was given. An independent validation cohort was composed of fewer than 20 hyperthyroidism patients and 17 patients who later progressed from hyperthyroidism to ophthalmopathy. The study used TCR beta repertoire signatures to distinguish Graves' ophthalmopathy from Graves' hyperthyroidism and to predict progression to ophthalmopathy. A discovery set of 90 to 100 patients (43 ophthalmopathy, 55 to 60 stable hyperthyroidism) was enrolled to explore V-J signatures distinguishing ophthalmopathy from hyperthyroidism. Following sampling, methimazole starting at 30 mg daily was administered to hyperthyroidism patients, and high-dose intravenous methylprednisolone was administered to ophthalmopathy patients. In six hyperthyroidism patients, T-cell repertoires of thyroid tissue and blood were compared. In total, 135 blood samples were TCR-sequenced: some 43 ophthalmopathy, around 75 hyperthyroidism and some 17 hyperthyroidism-to-ophthalmopathy patients. The study at large found these results: In validation, the model predicted ophthalmopathy progression with about 70% sensitivity and 72.22% specificity; roughly eleven predicted patients were CT-confirmed with GO in a median of approximately 6.5 months. Among expanded thyroid clonotypes with frequency above 0.001, most also showed up in blood, which suggests that blood repertoires may reflect the thyroid immune response. No statistical method was used to predetermine the sample size, and group allocation was not hidden from the investigators. Ophthalmopathy was separated from stable hyperthyroidism by the 13-signature model with about 85% sensitivity and approximately 84% specificity in cross-validation and with 80%/75% in the test set.

Ophthalmopathy patients had moderately to severely active disease, Clinical Activity Score of at least 3, NOSPECS grade of at least 4, and disease duration under 3 months. Anyone with other autoimmune diseases, uncontrolled infections, pregnancy or lactation was excluded from the study. Clinical symptoms, serum thyroxine, TRAb, thyroid ultrasound and orbital computed tomography were used for diagnosis. PBMCs were isolated from more than 8 ml of fresh peripheral blood by Ficoll-Paque density gradient centrifugation. Total RNA was extracted with Trizol reagent and quality-checked on an Agilent 2100 Bioanalyzer. CDR1 and CDR2 were assigned from the germline V gene as LGHNA and YNFKEQ. Between the V and J ends, shortened by 1 base and 5 bases respectively, the junction contains 17 bases. The CDR3 has 16 amino acids, counting the end cysteine and phenylalanine. The kept DNA is CDR3 alone, 48 bases in frame from the first base.

This clonotype was seen a handful of times. Its antigen is currently not known. No base quality values were provided; no much bigger clone lies one nucleotide off. For repertoire sequencing, the TCR beta CDR3 regions were amplified from RNA transcripts. HTBI primers and the Qiagen OneStep RT-PCR kit were used in a first-round RT-PCR, which was followed by a second-round multiplex PCR, size selection and purification. The libraries underwent paired-end sequencing with 100 bp reads on an Illumina HiSeq2000. The study's processing was this. Reads were processed with SOAPnuke, discarding reads with adapters, uncalled bases, mean Phred below 15, or no exact constant-primer or identifier match. High-quality paired reads were merged with COPE v1.2.5. Clonotypes were defined as unique nucleotide sequences and were aligned to IMGT TRB V, D and J references using MiTCR v1.1. Analysis was restricted to V-J combinations with a frequency above 0.0001, which covered about 99% of repertoires. A TCR clonal expansion and chaos score per V-J combination was defined as the ratio of F50 clonal expansion to chaos observed in the TCRdist matrix. Features were reduced by Welch's t-statistics and random forest to approximately 13 V-J combinations, which fed a naive Bayes classifier. The Morisita-Horn index was used to measure how similar the thyroid and blood repertoires were. TCRdb applied fastp at Q25 and MiXCR to the public reads, then kept only in-frame beta chains. Entries that share a CDR3 protein sequence are merged under the most common genes and DNA. TCRdb assigned the V and J calls; the authors' analysis was not used. For this sample the table gives 500,000 to 800,000 distinct CDR3 sequences, of which under 50% were detected only once. The biggest ten clones account for roughly 3.5% of the sample.

The V and J segments used are TRBV4-2 and TRBJ2-5, with a weak D call of TRBD2 (7 bases match). Sequencing was done on a sample of peripheral blood. This TCR derives from an adult man with Graves' ophthalmopathy. The sequence in DNA is TGTGCCAGCAGCCAAGTTCCTGGCGGGGGCCGGGAGACCCAGTACTTC. Protein translation: CASSQVPGGGRETQYF.